This TCR beta chain derives from a study of blood T cell repertoires in COVID-19 (TCRdb year 2020). For the study in its entirety: The collaborator samples originated in the United States, Italy and Spain and spanned the acute and convalescent phases of COVID-19. The material from the prospective study consisted of cDNA or gDNA derived from T cells, B-cell-depleted T cells, or PBMCs. Deeply sampled blood TCRbeta repertoires from subjects exposed to, actively infected with, or recovered from COVID-19 were included in the dataset. The repertoires were made available in a free public database intended to serve as a resource for research on the immune response to SARS-CoV-2. The samples were drawn from two sources: the first 160 participants of the ongoing ImmuneRACE study, and approximately 1,300 subjects contributed by 6 global collaborators. Nearly every sample came with metadata listing a de-identified subject ID, COVID-19 status, age in years and sex. Where available, HLA class I and class II types were obtained from metadata supplied by the sample provider rather than from assay-based typing. General findings and caveats noted by the study authors: The amount of clinical and demographic metadata varied by source and participant and was provided uncurated.

TCRbeta CDR3 regions were amplified from genomic DNA using the immunoSEQ Assay, a bias-controlled multiplex PCR. Per the authors' processing: Within the assay, amplification of reference gene primers was used to estimate how many nucleated cells each sample contained. Sequence reads were collapsed and filtered to measure the absolute abundance of every unique TCRbeta CDR3 rearrangement. Productive Simpson clonality was computed per sample as the square root of Simpson's diversity index over productive rearrangements. TCRdb holds this immuneACCESS table with in-frame rearrangements only. Some clones are missing; in checked studies, unresolved V genes explain under half, and the rest has no known cause. V and J calls and clone size come straight from that table; D and trimming were deduced from the DNA. The sample yields 70,000 or so clones; around 83% were counted once. Of the sample, less than 4% falls within the top ten clones.

On this clone: There is no known antigen for this receptor. No clone much larger than this one lies a single base away; base qualities are absent.

The CDR1 and CDR2 encoded by the germline V gene are MGHRA and YSYEKL. The CDR3 covers 14 residues, taking in both the cysteine and the phenylalanine. Of all the DNA, just the CDR3 is kept, 42 bases in frame from base 1. Deletion took 4 bases off V and 9 bases off J, with a span of 16 bases between the germline ends. Collaborating institutions collected whole blood in K2EDTA tubes following their own protocols. For TCRbeta analysis, collaborators shipped samples as frozen whole blood, isolated PBMCs, or DNA extracted from either of those sample types. The sequence joins TRBV4-1 to TRBJ2-1, with an unclear D gene assignment. The clonotype was recovered from a man in his sixties or seventies with active COVID-19. The sample consisted of peripheral blood. The DNA is TGCGCCAGCAGCCCTCACGGTAGGCGCGGTGAGCAGTTCTTC. Its translation reads: CASSPHGRRGEQFF.